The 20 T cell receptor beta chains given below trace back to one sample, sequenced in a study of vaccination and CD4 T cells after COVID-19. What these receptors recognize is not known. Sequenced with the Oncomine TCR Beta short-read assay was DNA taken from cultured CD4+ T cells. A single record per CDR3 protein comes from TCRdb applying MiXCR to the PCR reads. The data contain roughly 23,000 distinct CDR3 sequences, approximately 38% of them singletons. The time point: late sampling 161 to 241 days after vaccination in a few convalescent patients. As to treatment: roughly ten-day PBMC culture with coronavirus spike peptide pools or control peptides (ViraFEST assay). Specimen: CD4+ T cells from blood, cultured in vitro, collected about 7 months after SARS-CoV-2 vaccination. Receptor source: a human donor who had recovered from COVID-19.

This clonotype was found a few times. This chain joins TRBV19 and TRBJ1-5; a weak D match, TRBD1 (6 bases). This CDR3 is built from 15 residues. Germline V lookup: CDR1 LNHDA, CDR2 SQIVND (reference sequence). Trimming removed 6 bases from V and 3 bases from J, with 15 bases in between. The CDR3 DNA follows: TGTGCCAGTAGCCTGACAGGCCTCTACAATCAGCCCCAGCATTTT. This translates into CASSLTGLYNQPQHF.

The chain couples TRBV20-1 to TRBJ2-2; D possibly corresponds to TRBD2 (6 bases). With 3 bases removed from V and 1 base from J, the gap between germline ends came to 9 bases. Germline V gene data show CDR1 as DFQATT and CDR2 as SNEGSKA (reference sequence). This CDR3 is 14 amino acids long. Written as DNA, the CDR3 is TGCAGTGCTAGTTTAGCGGAGAACACCGGGGAGCTGTTTTTT. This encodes CSASLAENTGELFF.

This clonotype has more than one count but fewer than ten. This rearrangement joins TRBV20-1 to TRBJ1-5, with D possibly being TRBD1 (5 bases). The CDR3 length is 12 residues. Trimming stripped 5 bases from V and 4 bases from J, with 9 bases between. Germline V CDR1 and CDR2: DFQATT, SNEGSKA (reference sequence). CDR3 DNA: TGCAGTGCTTACACAGGAAATCAGCCCCAGCATTTT. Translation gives CSAYTGNQPQHF.

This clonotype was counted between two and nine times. The CDR3 sequence: CASSPSGTTNTEAFF. In DNA, the CDR3 is TGTGCCAGCAGCCCAAGTGGGACGACGAACACTGAAGCTTTCTTT. This chain joins TRBV7-8 and TRBJ1-1; TRBD1 is a possible D gene (5 bases). Trimming removed 5 bases from V and 1 base from J, with 14 bases in between. The germline V gene has CDR1 SGHVS and CDR2 FQNEAQ. The CDR3 is made up of 15 amino acids.

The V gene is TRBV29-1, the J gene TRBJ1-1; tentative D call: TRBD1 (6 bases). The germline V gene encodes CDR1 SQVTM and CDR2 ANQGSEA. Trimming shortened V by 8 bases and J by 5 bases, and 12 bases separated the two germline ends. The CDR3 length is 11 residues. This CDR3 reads CSSSGVTEAFF. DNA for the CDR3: TGCAGCTCTTCAGGGGTGACTGAAGCTTTCTTT.

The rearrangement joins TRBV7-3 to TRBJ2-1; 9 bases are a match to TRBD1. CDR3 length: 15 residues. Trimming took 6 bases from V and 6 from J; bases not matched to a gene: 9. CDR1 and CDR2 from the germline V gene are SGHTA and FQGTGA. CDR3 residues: CASSPGQGIGNEQFF. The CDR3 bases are TGTGCCAGCAGTCCCGGACAGGGGATCGGCAATGAGCAGTTCTTC. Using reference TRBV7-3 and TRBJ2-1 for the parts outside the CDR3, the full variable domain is GAGVSQTPSNKVTEKGKYVELRCDPISGHTALYWYRQSLGQGPEFLIYFQGTGAADDSGLPNDRFFAVRPEGSVSTLKIQRTERGDSAVYLCASSPGQGIGNEQFFGPGTRLTVL.

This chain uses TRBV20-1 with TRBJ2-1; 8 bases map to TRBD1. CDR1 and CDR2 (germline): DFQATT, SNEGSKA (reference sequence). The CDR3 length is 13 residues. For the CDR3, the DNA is TGCAGCGCAGACCGGGACAGGAACAATGAGCAGTTCTTC. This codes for CSADRDRNNEQFF.

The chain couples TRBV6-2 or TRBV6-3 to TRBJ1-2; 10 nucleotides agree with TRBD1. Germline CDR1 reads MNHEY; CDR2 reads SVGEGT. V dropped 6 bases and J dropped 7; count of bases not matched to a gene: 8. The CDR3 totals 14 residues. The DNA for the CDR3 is TGTGCCAGCAGAGGCCGGGACAGGGGATTTGGCTACACCTTC. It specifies CASRGRDRGFGYTF.

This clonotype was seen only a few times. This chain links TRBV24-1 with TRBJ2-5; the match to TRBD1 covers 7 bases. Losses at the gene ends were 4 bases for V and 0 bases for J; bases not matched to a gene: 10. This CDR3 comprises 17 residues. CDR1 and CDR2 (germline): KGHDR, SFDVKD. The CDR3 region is CATSETPGQSYQETQYF. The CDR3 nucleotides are TGTGCCACCAGTGAAACCCCGGGACAGTCGTACCAAGAGACCCAGTACTTC.

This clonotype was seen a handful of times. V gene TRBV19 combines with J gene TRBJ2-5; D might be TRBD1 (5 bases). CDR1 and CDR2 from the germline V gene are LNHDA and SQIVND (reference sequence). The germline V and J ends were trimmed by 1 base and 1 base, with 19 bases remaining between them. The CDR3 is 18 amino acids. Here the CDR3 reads CASSIGRIRRGIQETQYF. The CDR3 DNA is TGTGCCAGTAGTATAGGTCGAATTAGAAGGGGAATCCAAGAGACCCAGTACTTC.

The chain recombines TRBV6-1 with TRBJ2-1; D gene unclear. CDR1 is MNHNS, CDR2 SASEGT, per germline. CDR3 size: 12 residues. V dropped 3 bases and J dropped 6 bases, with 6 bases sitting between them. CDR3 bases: TGTGCCAGCAGTGAGCAAGCCAATGAGCAGTTCTTC. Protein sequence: CASSEQANEQFF.

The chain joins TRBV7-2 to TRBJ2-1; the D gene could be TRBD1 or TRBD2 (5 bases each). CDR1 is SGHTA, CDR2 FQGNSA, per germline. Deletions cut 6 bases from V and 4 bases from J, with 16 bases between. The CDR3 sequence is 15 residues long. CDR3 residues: CASRVLGELYNEQFF. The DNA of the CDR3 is TGTGCCAGCAGAGTATTGGGGGAACTATACAATGAGCAGTTCTTC.

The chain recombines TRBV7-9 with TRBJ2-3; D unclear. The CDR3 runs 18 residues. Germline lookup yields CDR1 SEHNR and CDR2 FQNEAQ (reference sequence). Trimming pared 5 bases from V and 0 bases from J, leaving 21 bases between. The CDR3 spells CASSPDTDIRASTDTQYF. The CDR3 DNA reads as TGTGCCAGCAGCCCAGACACGGATATCCGGGCCAGCACAGATACGCAGTATTTT.

CDR3 DNA sequence: TGTGCCAGCAGCCCACAATTGGAGGGGGCACATGGCTACACCTTC. Translated, it gives CASSPQLEGAHGYTF. The chain carries TRBV7-9 and TRBJ1-2; TRBD1 agrees at 7 bases. Trimming removed 5 bases from V and 6 bases from J; junction bases left unmatched: 12. Germline CDR1 is SEHNR and CDR2 is FQNEAQ (reference sequence). This CDR3 has 15 amino acids.

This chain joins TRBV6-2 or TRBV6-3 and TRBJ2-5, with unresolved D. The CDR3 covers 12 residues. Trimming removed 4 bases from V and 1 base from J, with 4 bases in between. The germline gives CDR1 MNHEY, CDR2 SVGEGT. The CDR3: CASSLAQETQYF. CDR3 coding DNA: TGTGCCAGCAGTTTGGCCCAAGAGACCCAGTACTTC.

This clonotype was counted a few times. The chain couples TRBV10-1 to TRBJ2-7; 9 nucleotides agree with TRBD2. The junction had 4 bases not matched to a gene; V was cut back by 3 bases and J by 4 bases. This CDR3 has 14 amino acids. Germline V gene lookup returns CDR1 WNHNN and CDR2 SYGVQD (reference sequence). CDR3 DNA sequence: TGCGCCAGCAGTGATAGCGGGAGTACTTACGAGCAGTACTTC. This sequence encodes CASSDSGSTYEQYF.

The CDR3 DNA is TGCAGTGCTAGTTTTGGGGGTCGAGGTATCGAGACCCAGTACTTC. Encoded protein: CSASFGGRGIETQYF. The V gene is TRBV20-1, the J gene TRBJ2-5, with D perhaps matching TRBD1 or TRBD2 (5 bases each). Germline V gene lookup returns CDR1 DFQATT and CDR2 SNEGSKA (reference sequence). V was cut by 3 bases and J by 5 bases, with 19 bases left in between. The CDR3 has 15 amino acids.

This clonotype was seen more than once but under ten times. CDR3 sequence (DNA): TGCAGTGCTAGATGGGGTCTGGGGGTTCAGCCCCAGCATTTT. This translates into CSARWGLGVQPQHF. The chain combines TRBV20-1 with TRBJ1-5; D perhaps matches TRBD1 (5 bases). V gave up 2 bases and J gave up 6 bases, with 14 bases separating them. This CDR3 comprises 14 residues. Germline-derived CDR1 and CDR2 are DFQATT and SNEGSKA (reference sequence).

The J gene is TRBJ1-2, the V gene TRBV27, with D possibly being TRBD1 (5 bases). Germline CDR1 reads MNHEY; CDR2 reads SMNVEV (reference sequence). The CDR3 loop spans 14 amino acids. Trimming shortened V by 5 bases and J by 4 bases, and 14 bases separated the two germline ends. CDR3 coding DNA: TGTGCCAGCAGTCCGCGGACAAGGATCTATGGCTACACCTTC. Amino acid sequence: CASSPRTRIYGYTF.

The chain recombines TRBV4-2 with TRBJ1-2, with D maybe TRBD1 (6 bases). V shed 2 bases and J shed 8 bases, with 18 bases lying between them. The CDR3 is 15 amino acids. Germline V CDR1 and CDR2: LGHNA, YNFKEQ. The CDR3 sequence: CASSQPTGTPDGYTF. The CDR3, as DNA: TGTGCCAGCAGCCAACCGACCGGGACACCGGACGGCTACACCTTC.